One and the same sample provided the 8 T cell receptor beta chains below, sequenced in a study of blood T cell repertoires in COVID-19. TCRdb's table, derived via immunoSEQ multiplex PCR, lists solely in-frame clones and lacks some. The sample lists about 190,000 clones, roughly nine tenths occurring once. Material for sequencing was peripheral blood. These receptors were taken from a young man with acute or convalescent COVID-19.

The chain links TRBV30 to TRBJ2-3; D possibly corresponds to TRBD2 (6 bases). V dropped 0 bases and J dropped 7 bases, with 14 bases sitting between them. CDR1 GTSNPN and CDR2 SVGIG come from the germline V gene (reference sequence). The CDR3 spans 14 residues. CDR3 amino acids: CAWSVRGMGYTQYF. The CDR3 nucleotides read TGTGCCTGGAGTGTACGGGGGATGGGTTATACGCAGTATTTT.

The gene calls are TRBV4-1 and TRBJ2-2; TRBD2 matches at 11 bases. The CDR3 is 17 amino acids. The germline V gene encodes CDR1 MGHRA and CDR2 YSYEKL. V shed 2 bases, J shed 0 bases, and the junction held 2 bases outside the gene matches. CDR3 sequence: CASSQTSGGANTGELFF. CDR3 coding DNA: TGCGCCAGCAGCCAAACTAGCGGGGGCGCGAACACCGGGGAGCTGTTTTTT.

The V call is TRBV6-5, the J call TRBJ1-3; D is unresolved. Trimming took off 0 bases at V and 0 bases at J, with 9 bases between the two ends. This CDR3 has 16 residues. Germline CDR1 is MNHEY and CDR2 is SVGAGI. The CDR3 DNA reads TGTGCCAGCAGTTACTCGATCCAGGTCTCTGGAAACACCATATATTTT. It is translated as CASSYSIQVSGNTIYF.

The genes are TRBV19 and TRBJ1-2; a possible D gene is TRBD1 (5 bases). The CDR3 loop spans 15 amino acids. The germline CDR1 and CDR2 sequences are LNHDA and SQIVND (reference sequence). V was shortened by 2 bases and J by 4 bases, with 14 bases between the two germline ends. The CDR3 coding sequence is TGTGCCAGTAGTATAACCGGGGGGTCCGGCTATGGCTACACCTTC. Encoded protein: CASSITGGSGYGYTF. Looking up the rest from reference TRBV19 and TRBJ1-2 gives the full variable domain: DGGITQSPKYLFRKEGQNVTLSCEQNLNHDAMYWYRQDPGQGLRLIYYSQIVNDFQKGDIAEGYSVSREKKESFPLTVTSAQKNPTAFYLCASSITGGSGYGYTFGSGTRLTVV.

Here the CDR3 reads CASKFTGDTEAFF. DNA for the CDR3: TGCGCCAGCAAATTCACGGGGGACACTGAAGCTTTCTTT. The J gene is TRBJ1-1, the V gene TRBV4-1; TRBD1 is a possible D gene (5 bases). Germline V lookup: CDR1 MGHRA, CDR2 YSYEKL. The V and J ends lost 7 bases and 3 bases respectively, with 12 bases between them. The CDR3 is 13 amino acids.

The CDR3 nucleotides read TGTGCCAGCAGCGGGGGGTATGGCTACACCTTC. Translating it yields CASSGGYGYTF. V and J are TRBV27 and TRBJ1-2; maybe TRBD1 (5 bases). Trimming shortened V by 6 bases and J by 5 bases, and 7 bases separated the two germline ends. The CDR3 extends over 11 amino acids. Germline assignment: CDR1 MNHEY and CDR2 SMNVEV (reference sequence).

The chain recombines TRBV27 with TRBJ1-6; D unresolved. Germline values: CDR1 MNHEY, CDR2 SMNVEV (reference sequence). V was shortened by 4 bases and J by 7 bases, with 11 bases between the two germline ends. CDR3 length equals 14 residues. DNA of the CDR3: TGTGCCAGCAGTTCCTCGGGGAAGAATTCACCCCTCCACTTT. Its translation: CASSSSGKNSPLHF.

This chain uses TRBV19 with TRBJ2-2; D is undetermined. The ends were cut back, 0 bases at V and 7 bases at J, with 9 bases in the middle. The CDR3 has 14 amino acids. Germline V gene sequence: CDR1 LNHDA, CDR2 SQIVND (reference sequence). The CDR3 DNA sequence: TGTGCCAGTAGTATAGATCCGGTTAACGGGGAGCTGTTTTTT. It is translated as CASSIDPVNGELFF.